Listed below are T cell receptor beta chains from one sample, sequenced in a study of T-cell memory formation after mild COVID-19. Each CDR3 protein is one row after TCRdb ran MiXCR on the 5' RACE reads. The sample contains around 340,000 distinct CDR3 sequences, approximately 15% of which appear only once. The sequenced sample consisted of PBMCs or a T cell subset sorted from them (not recorded which). All receptors derive from a man aged 18 to 35 who had mild COVID-19 (a few samples of this study predate the infection). Cell type and time point are not known. Each CDR3 is given with its conserved first and last residue. D genes are given only for firm matches. Rows give clone size only sometimes, using once, few, many, or a class for an expanded clone.

d_call clone_size j_call v_call cdr3_nt cdr3_aa
TRBD1 few TRBJ2-1 TRBV11-3 TGTGCCAGCAGCGGACAGGGGCGACGGGGTGAGCAGTTCTTC CASSGQGRRGEQFF
- - TRBJ1-1 TRBV20-1 TGCAGTGCTAGACCTCGGGGCCGTGAAGCTTTCTTT CSARPRGREAFF
- few TRBJ1-5 TRBV18 TGTGCCAGCTCACCTTTAGCGGATTATAGCAATCAGCCCCAGCATTTT CASSPLADYSNQPQHF
- - TRBJ1-1 TRBV18 TGTGCCAGCTCACCAAACAGGGAGTATGGTGAAGCTTTCTTT CASSPNREYGEAFF
- few TRBJ1-5 TRBV4-3 TGCGCCAGCAGCCAAGACAGGACGAATCAGCCCCAGCATTTT CASSQDRTNQPQHF
- - TRBJ1-4 TRBV10-3 TGTGCCATCAGTGACGTGGGGACGACTAATGAAAAACTGTTTTTT CAISDVGTTNEKLFF
TRBD2 - TRBJ2-3 TRBV5-1 TGCGCCAGCAGCTGGAGTAGCGGGGCAGATACGCAGTATTTT CASSWSSGADTQYF
- few TRBJ1-2 TRBV7-2 TGTGCCAGCAGCTTAGCAGGATCGGGTGACTATGGCTACACCTTC CASSLAGSGDYGYTF
- many TRBJ2-3 TRBV5-1 TGCGCCAGCAGCCTCTCTATAAGGGAAACAGATACGCAGTATTTT CASSLSIRETDTQYF
- once TRBJ2-7 TRBV7-9 TGTGCCAGCAGCCCCCACGGAAGCTCCTACGAGCAGTACTTC CASSPHGSSYEQYF
- - TRBJ1-6 TRBV7-2 TGTGCCAGCAGCTTACAGGGTTATTCACCCCTCCACTTT CASSLQGYSPLHF
TRBD1 - TRBJ1-3 TRBV3-1 TGTGCCAGCAGCCGATTGGACAGGGTCTCTGGAAACACCATATATTTT CASSRLDRVSGNTIYF
- - TRBJ2-3 TRBV20-1 TGCAGTGCTAGCGGGGGAATTTCTAGCACAGATACGCAGTATTTT CSASGGISSTDTQYF
- - TRBJ2-1 TRBV20-1 TGCAGTGCCCCAAAGATGGGTGCTGGAATCTACAATGAGCAGTTCTTC CSAPKMGAGIYNEQFF
TRBD2 few TRBJ2-1 TRBV5-1 TGCGCCAGCAACCCGACTAGCGGAGCCTACAATGAGCAGTTCTTC CASNPTSGAYNEQFF
TRBD2 - TRBJ2-3 TRBV5-5 TGTGCCAGCAGCTTGGTAGGGGCACTAGCGGGGACCACAGATACGCAGTATTTT CASSLVGALAGTTDTQYF
TRBD1 many TRBJ2-7 TRBV4-1 TGCGCCAGCAGCCAACGGCAGGGGGACTACGAGCAGTACTTC CASSQRQGDYEQYF
- few TRBJ1-2 TRBV6-6 TGTGCCAGCAGTTACTCGCAAGGGAGCCCACGTGGCTACACCTTC CASSYSQGSPRGYTF
TRBD1 many TRBJ2-1 TRBV5-5 TGTGCCAGCAGCACCAGACAGGGAAATTCCTACAATGAGCAGTTCTTC CASSTRQGNSYNEQFF
TRBD2 - TRBJ2-3 TRBV10-3 TGTGCCATCAGCACCGTGGGAGGGGCGGGAGATACGCAGTATTTT CAISTVGGAGDTQYF
- - TRBJ2-2 TRBV19 TGTGCCAGTAGCCCTCGAAGGGCCGGGAACACCGGGGAGCTGTTTTTT CASSPRRAGNTGELFF
TRBD1 - TRBJ2-1 TRBV5-1 TGCGCCAGCAACAGGGGGGCCAATGAGCAGTTCTTC CASNRGANEQFF
- few TRBJ2-7 TRBV7-2 TGTGCCAGCAGCCTAAAATGGGGCACAACCTACGAGCAGTACTTC CASSLKWGTTYEQYF
TRBD1 few TRBJ1-6 TRBV6-5 TGTGCCAGCAGTACGGGACAGGGTGCGGCTTCACCCCTCCACTTT CASSTGQGAASPLHF
- few TRBJ2-1 TRBV12-3/TRBV12-4 TGTGCCAGCAGAGGGGGGTTCGCCTACAATGAGCAGTTCTTC CASRGGFAYNEQFF